The following is a T cell receptor (beta chain) sequence with its context. This clonotype was seen a handful of times. The antigen it binds to is not known. Base qualities are not recorded, but no much larger clone differs from it by a single base. CDR1 and CDR2, looked up from the germline V gene, are SGHTA and FQGNSA. The CDR3 measures 14 amino acids from cysteine to phenylalanine. Only the CDR3 DNA stays, 42 bases, in frame from base 1. Cut back by 4 bases and 10 bases, the V and J ends lie 19 bases apart. This entry is derived from a study of T cells after yellow fever vaccination (dated by TCRdb to between 2019 and 2020). Turning to the overall study: Libraries from fractions with low cell numbers were prepared with the SMART-Seq v4 Ultra Low Input RNA kit. To follow T-cell clones before and after primary and booster YFV17D yellow fever vaccination, bulk TCR alpha and beta repertoires were sequenced over time. The cohort comprised two healthy male donors, one aged 18 to 29 and one aged 30 to 40 years. Blood samples were taken at several timepoints before and after primary and secondary immunization, and bulk PBMC replicates and cell subsets were isolated.

Interpreted using the paper, the treatment or condition label stands for: live attenuated yellow fever vaccine strain. At each blood-draw timepoint, two biological replicates of bulk PBMCs were collected. PBMCs were isolated from peripheral blood using a standard Ficoll-Paque protocol. TriZol was used to extract RNA from bulk PBMCs, CD4 and CD8 fractions, and dextramer-positive and dextramer-negative fractions. Overall results and qualifications from the work: A small fraction of clonotypes appeared in both the CD4 and CD8 compartments, likely as a result of convergent recombination. Because abundant contaminating clonotypes from the bulk population could be contained in FACS-sorted repertoires, computational filtering was required. After the booster, most of the clones that had expanded following primary vaccination were detected again (roughly 96% of CD4 and around nine tenths of CD8), which suggests that memory was broadly maintained. Only two donors were included in the study, so the extent to which the findings can be generalized is limited. The secondary T-cell response was found to be weaker but faster than the primary response, with a peak reached on day 5 rather than on day 15.

The run used an Illumina NovaSeq 6000. TCR cDNA was made using 5'RACE template switching, a step that added a universal primer site and unique molecular identifiers. Priming of cDNA synthesis was performed from both the TCR alpha and TCR beta constant segments. Library amplification involved two PCR steps, and the second step added sample barcodes and sequencing adapters. Sequencing of libraries was performed on Illumina HiSeq 2500 (2x100 bp) or NovaSeq (2x150 bp). The paper's processing steps were these. Demultiplexing of reads and collapsing into UMI consensus sequences were performed with MIGEC, and V(D)J alignment was carried out with MiXCR. Clonotypes responding to the vaccine were identified with edgeR on replicate PBMC samples, with the criteria of FDR below 0.01 and a log2 fold change above 5 up to day 15. CD4 or CD8 identity was assigned to each bulk clonotype according to whether the clonotype was present at higher abundance in the sequenced CD4 repertoire or the sequenced CD8 repertoire. In TCRdb, the public reads were trimmed at Q25 with fastp and aligned with MiXCR, with productive beta chains retained. Rows are combined by CDR3 protein, so each entry shows the most common genes and DNA. TCRdb, not the authors, supplied the V and J calls. In all, the sample holds some 400,000 distinct CDR3 sequences, and around a sixth of those were seen once. The ten largest clones capture 15% to 20% of the sample.

This clonotype was sampled from a man younger than 35 who received the YFV17D yellow fever vaccine. The specimen comprised PBMCs, sampled before the yellow fever booster vaccination. The chain was built from TRBV7-2 and TRBJ2-5; matching of 5 bases hints at TRBD1 as the D gene. The base sequence is TGTGCCAGCAGCTCCCTAGGGGCTCGGAGCAACCAGTACTTC. Protein translation: CASSSLGARSNQYF.